The present TCR beta chain was sequenced within a study of blood T cell repertoires in COVID-19. About the research overall: Whether acute or convalescent, the COVID-19 samples came from the United States, Italy and Spain.

CDR1 SGDLS and CDR2 YYNGEE come from the germline V gene. The CDR3 length is 16 residues. J lost 7 bases, V lost 0 bases, and 8 bases had no gene match. Original data processing: By means of reference gene primer amplification, nucleated cell counts were estimated. Data came from immunoSEQ multiplex PCR; TCRdb stores just in-frame clones and leaves some out. V, J and clone size are taken as reported in that table, and D and trimming were inferred from the DNA itself. The sample records approximately 26,000 clones, about 90% being singletons. The V call is TRBV9, the J call TRBJ2-3; 10 bases fit TRBD2. Sequences were obtained from peripheral blood. The source of this sequence is a human donor in a cohort sampled during active COVID-19. CDR3 sequence: CASSVGLAGVGNTQYF. For the CDR3, the DNA is TGTGCCAGCAGCGTAGGGCTAGCGGGAGTAGGGAATACGCAGTATTTT.